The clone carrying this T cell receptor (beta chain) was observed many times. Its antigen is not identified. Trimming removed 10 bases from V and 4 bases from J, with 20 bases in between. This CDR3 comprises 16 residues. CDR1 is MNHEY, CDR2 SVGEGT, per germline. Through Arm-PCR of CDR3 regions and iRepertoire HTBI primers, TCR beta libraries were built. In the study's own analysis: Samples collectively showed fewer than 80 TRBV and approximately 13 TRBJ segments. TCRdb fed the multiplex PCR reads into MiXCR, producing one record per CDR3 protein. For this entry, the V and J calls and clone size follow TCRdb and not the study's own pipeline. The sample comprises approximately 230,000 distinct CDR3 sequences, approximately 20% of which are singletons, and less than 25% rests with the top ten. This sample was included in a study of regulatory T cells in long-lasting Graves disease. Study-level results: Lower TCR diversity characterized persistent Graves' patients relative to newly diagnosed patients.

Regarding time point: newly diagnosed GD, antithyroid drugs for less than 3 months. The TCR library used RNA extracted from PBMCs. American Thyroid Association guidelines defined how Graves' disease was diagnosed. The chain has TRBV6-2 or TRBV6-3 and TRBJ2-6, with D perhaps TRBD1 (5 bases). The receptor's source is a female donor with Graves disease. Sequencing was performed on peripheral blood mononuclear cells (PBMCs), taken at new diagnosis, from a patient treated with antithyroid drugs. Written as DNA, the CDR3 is TGTGCCACGCAGGGTCCTGGCTATTCGGGGGCCAACGTCCTGACTTTC. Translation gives CATQGPGYSGANVLTF.